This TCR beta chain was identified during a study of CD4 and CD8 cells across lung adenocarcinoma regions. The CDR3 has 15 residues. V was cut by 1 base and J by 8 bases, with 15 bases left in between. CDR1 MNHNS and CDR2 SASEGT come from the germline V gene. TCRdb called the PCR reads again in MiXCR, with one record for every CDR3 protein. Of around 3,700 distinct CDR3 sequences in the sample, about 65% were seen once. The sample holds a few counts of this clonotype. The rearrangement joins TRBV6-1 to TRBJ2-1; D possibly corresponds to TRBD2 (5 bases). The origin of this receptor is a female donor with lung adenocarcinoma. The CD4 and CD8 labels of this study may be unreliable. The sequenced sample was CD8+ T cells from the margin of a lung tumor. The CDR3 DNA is TGTGCCAGCAGTGAAGTGGGGAGCGGAAGGGATGAGCAGTTCTTC. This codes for CASSEVGSGRDEQFF.